These 9 T cell receptor beta chains came from one sample sequenced in a study of blood T cell repertoires in COVID-19. Here immunoSEQ multiplex PCR was the method, and the copy in TCRdb shows in-frame clones only, minus some. This sample has over 300,000 clones, with approximately 90% found just once. The sample was PBMCs or T cells enriched from blood (not recorded which). The receptors derive from a woman in her 30s with acute COVID-19.

Here the CDR3 reads CASSYQNQETQYF. The DNA for the CDR3 is TGTGCCAGCAGTTACCAGAACCAAGAGACCCAGTACTTC. The chain employs TRBV6-5 and TRBJ2-5, with no clear D. There are 13 residues in the CDR3. From germline, CDR1 is MNHEY and CDR2 SVGAGI. Trimming removed 2 bases from V and 0 bases from J, with 4 bases in between.

This chain links TRBV5-1 with TRBJ1-1; 7 nucleotides match TRBD1. Germline V lookup: CDR1 SGHRS, CDR2 YFSETQ. The CDR3 is 15 amino acids. V lost 3 bases and J lost 1; bases outside the gene matches: 6. The CDR3, as DNA: TGCGCCAGCAGCTCGACAGGGAGGTGGAACACTGAAGCTTTCTTT. Translation gives CASSSTGRWNTEAFF.

The rearrangement joins TRBV3-1 (or the pseudogene TRBV3-2) to TRBJ1-5, with TRBD1 matching over 11 bases. The CDR3 has 15 residues. The J segment lost 6 bases and the V segment lost 4 bases, leaving 5 bases of the junction unmatched. CDR1 is LGHDT, CDR2 YNNKEL, per germline (reference sequence). Here the CDR3 DNA reads TGTGCCAGCAGCCCGGACAGGGGGCGAGGTCAGCCCCAGCATTTT. This translates into CASSPDRGRGQPQHF.

This clone has just one count. V gene TRBV19 combines with J gene TRBJ2-1, with 10 bases fitting TRBD2. Trimming removed 7 bases from V and 12 bases from J; junction bases left unmatched: 6. The CDR3 has 12 residues. Germline V CDR1 and CDR2: LNHDA, SQIVND (reference sequence). The CDR3 bases are TGTGCCAGTACTACGACTAGCGGGTTGCAGTTCTTC. Protein sequence: CASTTTSGLQFF.

The rearrangement uses TRBV6-5 and TRBJ1-4; 10 bases align to TRBD1. Per germline, CDR1 MNHEY and CDR2 SVGAGI. The V segment lost 6 bases and the J segment 0 bases; nucleotides outside the gene matches: 1. The CDR3 consists of 15 residues. The CDR3 loop reads CASRGQGSTNEKLFF. DNA for the CDR3: TGTGCCAGCAGGGGACAGGGGTCAACTAATGAAAAACTGTTTTTT.

This chain links TRBV19 with TRBJ1-5, with no clear D. Trimming took 3 bases from V and 1 from J, leaving 7 bases between them. CDR1 is LNHDA, CDR2 SQIVND, per germline (reference sequence). This CDR3 is built from 14 residues. The CDR3 sequence is CASSIPRSNQPQHF. The CDR3 DNA reads as TGTGCCAGTAGTATCCCCAGAAGCAATCAGCCCCAGCATTTT.

The chain joins TRBV5-1 to TRBJ2-7; D gene unclear. The CDR3 has 15 amino acids. Germline assignment: CDR1 SGHRS and CDR2 YFSETQ. V dropped 3 bases and J dropped 5 bases, with 18 bases sitting between them. CDR3 loop: CASSYQQVVYDEQYF. The CDR3 DNA reads as TGCGCCAGCAGCTACCAACAAGTGGTTTATGACGAGCAGTACTTC.

The rearrangement links TRBV13 to TRBJ2-7, with 7 bases identical to TRBD2. The junction had 10 bases not matched to a gene; V was cut back by 6 bases and J by 2 bases. The CDR3 is 15 residues long. Germline CDR1 reads PRHDT; CDR2 reads FYEKMQ (reference sequence). The CDR3 here is CASSSQRDSPYEQYF. DNA of the CDR3: TGTGCCAGCAGTTCCCAGCGGGATTCCCCCTACGAGCAGTACTTC.

The V call is TRBV29-1, the J call TRBJ2-7; 7 bases align to TRBD1. V lost 2 bases and J lost 1; bases outside the gene matches: 8. Germline CDR1 SQVTM, CDR2 ANQGSEA. The CDR3 has 15 residues. The CDR3 coding sequence is TGCAGCGTTGAATGGGAGACAGGGCAATCCTACGAGCAGTACTTC. This encodes CSVEWETGQSYEQYF.